This TCR beta chain appears in the sequencing data of a study of CD8 T cells in Susac syndrome. Sequencing of TCR beta covered CD8+ and CD4+ T cells obtained from blood. Patients with stable or active relapsing-remitting disease, all of them treatment-naive, made up the multiple sclerosis controls. An amount of RNA that ranged from roughly 0.45 to 1 ug was reverse transcribed with random hexamers. TCRdb reanalysed the immunoSEQ multiplex PCR reads using MiXCR and keeps one entry per CDR3 protein. The repertoire has around 200,000 distinct CDR3 sequences, 92% of them found once; the top ten carry 0.1% to 0.15%. This CDR3 is built from 16 residues. J was trimmed by 0 bases and V by 3 bases; bases with no gene match: 2. Per germline, CDR1 SGDLS and CDR2 YYNGEE.

This TCR came from a human donor with multiple sclerosis. The V and J genes are TRBV9 and TRBJ2-6; TRBD2 matches 8 bases. Sequenced: CD8+ T cells from PBMCs. CDR3 amino acids: CASSGTSNSGANVLTF. CDR3 in DNA: TGTGCCAGCAGCGGGACTAGCAACTCTGGGGCCAACGTCCTGACTTTC.